The 19 T cell receptor beta chains below all came from one sample that was sequenced in a study of regulatory T cells in long-lasting Graves disease. Specified time point: newly diagnosed GD, antithyroid drugs for less than 3 months. The TCR library was prepared using RNA isolated from PBMCs. Investigators prepared the TCR beta libraries by applying iRepertoire HTBI primers and Arm-PCR of CDR3 regions. TCRdb reprocessed the multiplex PCR reads via MiXCR and lists one record per CDR3 protein. The profile covers about 500,000 distinct CDR3 sequences, with around 12% appearing a single time and approximately 9% taken by the ten largest. These data also featured in a second study, about T cells in Graves' hyperthyroidism and ophthalmopathy.

The sample here was peripheral blood mononuclear cells (PBMCs), taken at new diagnosis, from a patient treated with antithyroid drugs. These receptors were collected from a woman in her 30s with Graves disease.

This clonotype was counted at least ten times. V usage is TRBV6-1 and J usage is TRBJ1-1; no reliable D call. The ends were cut back, 8 bases at V and 1 base at J, with 14 bases in the middle. There are 14 residues in the CDR3. The germline V gene has CDR1 MNHNS and CDR2 SASEGT. CDR3 sequence reads: CASLRPGPNTEAFF. CDR3 DNA: TGTGCCAGCTTACGGCCAGGCCCGAACACTGAAGCTTTCTTT.

The chain recombines TRBV4-2 with TRBJ2-1; 14 positions agree with TRBD2. Germline CDR1 and CDR2: LGHNA and YNFKEQ. This CDR3 is built from 23 residues. The junction had 20 bases not matched to a gene; V was cut back by 0 bases and J by 4 bases. For the CDR3, the DNA is TGTGCCAGCAGCCAAGAAGTGGGGGAACCGGGACTAGCGGGAGTCTGGGGTTACAATGAGCAGTTCTTC. Translation gives CASSQEVGEPGLAGVWGYNEQFF.

This clonotype was picked up many times. The V call is TRBV27, the J call TRBJ1-5; D uncertain. The CDR3 loop spans 15 amino acids. Looked up from germline, CDR1 is MNHEY and CDR2 is SMNVEV (reference sequence). Trimming cost V 3 bases and J 0 bases, with 9 bases left between them. CDR3 sequence: CASSFDGNSNQPQHF. DNA for the CDR3: TGTGCCAGCAGTTTTGACGGGAATAGCAATCAGCCCCAGCATTTT.

This rearrangement joins TRBV7-9 to TRBJ2-2, with 9 bases aligning to TRBD2. The CDR3 extends over 18 amino acids. V gave up 1 base and J gave up 4 bases; unmatched junction bases: 10. Germline V gene sequence: CDR1 SEHNR, CDR2 FQNEAQ (reference sequence). The CDR3 reads CASSLGHIAGVSTGELFF. As DNA, the CDR3 is TGTGCCAGCAGCTTAGGACATATAGCGGGAGTCTCCACCGGGGAGCTGTTTTTT.

This clonotype was detected many times. The chain recombines TRBV28 with TRBJ1-5; D gene uncertain. Germline values: CDR1 MDHEN, CDR2 SYDVKM. The CDR3 is 14 amino acids. V was pared by 9 bases and J by 4 bases, with 16 bases between. CDR3 protein: CASRINDGNQPQHF. In DNA, the CDR3 is TGTGCCAGTCGTATTAACGACGGTAATCAGCCCCAGCATTTT.

This clonotype occurred a few times. The gene calls are TRBV20-1 and TRBJ1-5, with TRBD1 matching 7 bases. Germline CDR1 is DFQATT and CDR2 is SNEGSKA (reference sequence). CDR3 length: 14 amino acids. Unmatched junction bases numbered 9, after V lost 3 bases and J lost 7 bases. CDR3 sequence reads: CSARATGDGQPQHF. DNA of the CDR3: TGCAGTGCTAGGGCCACAGGGGATGGCCAGCCCCAGCATTTT.

The chain recombines TRBV6-1 with TRBJ1-1; D gene unclear. Germline lookup yields CDR1 MNHNS and CDR2 SASEGT. The CDR3 totals 13 residues. Trimming took off 10 bases at V and 1 base at J, with 13 bases between the two ends. In nucleotides, the CDR3 is TGTGCCACCACCCTTACAGCGAACACTGAAGCTTTCTTT. Translating it yields CATTLTANTEAFF.

V is TRBV20-1 and J is TRBJ1-1, with 7 bases fitting TRBD1. V lost 5 bases, J lost 11 bases, and 17 bases stayed unmatched. Germline V gene lookup returns CDR1 DFQATT and CDR2 SNEGSKA (reference sequence). The length of the CDR3 is 14 residues. The CDR3 spells CSASGTVKVDAAFF. CDR3 DNA: TGCAGTGCTTCGGGGACAGTGAAGGTCGATGCGGCTTTCTTT.

This clonotype was seen ten or more times. This chain joins TRBV30 and TRBJ2-3, with 8 bases lining up with TRBD1. Germline V gene data show CDR1 as GTSNPN and CDR2 as SVGIG (reference sequence). This CDR3 comprises 14 residues. The trim removed 0 bases at V and 3 bases at J, leaving 2 bases unmatched. The CDR3 here is CAWSVNRGTDTQYF. The CDR3 region has the DNA TGTGCCTGGAGTGTAAACAGGGGGACAGATACGCAGTATTTT.

This clonotype was counted ten times or more. The rearrangement links TRBV2 to TRBJ1-1; 7 bases match TRBD1. From germline, CDR1 is SNHLY and CDR2 FYNNEI. The CDR3 is made up of 17 amino acids. The ends lost 8 bases at V and 1 base at J; junction bases unmatched: 16. CDR3 DNA sequence: TGTGCCAGCTACAAAGGGTTTAGGGGGCTCGGGAACACTGAAGCTTTCTTT. Encoded protein: CASYKGFRGLGNTEAFF.

This clonotype was counted ten times or more. The V call is TRBV6-5, the J call TRBJ1-1; D unresolved. V lost 4 bases and J lost 1, with 7 bases in between. CDR3 length: 13 residues. The germline CDR1 and CDR2 sequences are MNHEY and SVGAGI. In DNA, the CDR3 is TGTGCCAGCAGTTGGTCGAGGAACACTGAAGCTTTCTTT. It encodes CASSWSRNTEAFF.

This clonotype was observed once. With only one base between it and a far larger clone, this is likely a read error. The chain links TRBV11-1 to TRBJ2-5; weak D call: TRBD1 (6 bases). The CDR3 consists of 17 residues. Germline CDR1 is SGHAT and CDR2 is FQDESV (reference sequence). CDR3 amino acids: CAGSLEQGPFVQETQYF. The CDR3, as DNA: TGTGCCGGCAGCTTAGAACAGGGACCGTTCGTTCAAGAGACCCAGTACTTC.

This clonotype was observed many times. The chain employs TRBV28 and TRBJ1-2, with 10 positions matching TRBD1. From germline, CDR1 is MDHEN and CDR2 SYDVKM. V gave up 6 bases and J gave up 5 bases; unmatched junction bases: 6. The CDR3 length is 14 residues. CDR3 in DNA: TGTGCCAGCAGCCCTCCGGGACAGGGGTATGGCTACACCTTC. It encodes CASSPPGQGYGYTF.

This clonotype was found many times. The chain links TRBV4-3 to TRBJ1-5; tentatively, D is TRBD1 (5 bases). The germline gives CDR1 LGHNA, CDR2 YSLEER. The CDR3 loop spans 15 amino acids. V dropped 0 bases and J dropped 3 bases, with 9 bases sitting between them. The DNA for the CDR3 is TGCGCCAGCAGCCAAGATCCACAGGCCAATCAGCCCCAGCATTTT. Its protein product is CASSQDPQANQPQHF.

The sample holds many counts of this clonotype. The rearrangement joins TRBV10-2 to TRBJ2-2, with 13 bases that match TRBD2. Per germline, CDR1 WSHSY and CDR2 SAAADI. The length of the CDR3 is 18 residues. V dropped 7 bases and J dropped 6; count of bases not matched to a gene: 14. CDR3 amino acids: CASTSPGLAGAGAGELFF. The CDR3 region has the DNA TGCGCCAGCACCAGCCCCGGACTAGCGGGAGCTGGCGCCGGGGAGCTGTTTTTT.

This clonotype was counted at least ten times. The CDR3: CASSLTGLAGYNEQFF. The DNA for the CDR3 is TGTGCCAGCAGCTTAACGGGACTAGCGGGATACAATGAGCAGTTCTTC. The chain is built from TRBV11-2 and TRBJ2-1; 13 nucleotides align to TRBD2. The CDR3 totals 16 residues. Trimming at V came to 2 bases and at J to 4 bases, leaving 2 bases not matched to a gene. CDR1 and CDR2 (germline): SGHAT, FQNNGV.

This rearrangement joins TRBV9 to TRBJ1-2, with TRBD1 matching over 8 bases. Germline trimming cut 1 base from V and 6 bases from J; bases unmatched to any gene: 8. Germline CDR1 is SGDLS and CDR2 is YYNGEE. This CDR3 spans 15 amino acids. The chain's CDR3 is CASSVSSVTGDGYTF. The CDR3 nucleotides read TGTGCCAGCAGCGTATCTTCCGTGACAGGGGATGGCTACACCTTC.

In this sample, this clonotype turned up many times. The chain has TRBV14 and TRBJ2-1; 8 nucleotides match TRBD1. With V trimmed by 1 base and J by 8 bases, 10 bases remained unmatched. In germline, CDR1 is SGHDN, CDR2 FVKESK. The CDR3 has 16 amino acids. The CDR3, as DNA: TGTGCCAGCAGCCAAGGTTGGGCTCAGGGGGCTGATGAGCAGTTCTTC. Protein product: CASSQGWAQGADEQFF.

CDR3 in amino acids: CASSGRDEQFF. Written as DNA, the CDR3 is TGTGCCAGTAGCGGGAGGGATGAGCAGTTCTTC. The chain joins TRBV19 to TRBJ2-1; 8 nucleotides agree with TRBD2. Germline CDR1 and CDR2: LNHDA and SQIVND (reference sequence). Trimming cost V 6 bases and J 8 bases; bases outside gene matches: 0. The CDR3 is 11 residues long.